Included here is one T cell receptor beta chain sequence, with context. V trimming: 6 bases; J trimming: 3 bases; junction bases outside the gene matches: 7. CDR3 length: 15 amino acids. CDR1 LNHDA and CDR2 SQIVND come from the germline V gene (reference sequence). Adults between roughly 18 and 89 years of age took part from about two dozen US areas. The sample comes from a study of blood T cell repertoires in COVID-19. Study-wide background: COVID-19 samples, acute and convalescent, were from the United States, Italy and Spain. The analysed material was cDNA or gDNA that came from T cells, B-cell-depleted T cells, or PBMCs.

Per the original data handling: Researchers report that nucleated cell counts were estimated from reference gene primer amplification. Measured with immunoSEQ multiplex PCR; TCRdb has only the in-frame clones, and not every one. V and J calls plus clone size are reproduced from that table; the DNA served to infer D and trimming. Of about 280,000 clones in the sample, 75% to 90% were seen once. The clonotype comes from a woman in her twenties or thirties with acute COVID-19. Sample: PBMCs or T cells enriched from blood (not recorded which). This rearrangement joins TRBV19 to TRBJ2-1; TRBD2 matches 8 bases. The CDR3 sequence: CASSVAGGHYNEQFF. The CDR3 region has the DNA TGTGCCAGTAGCGTTGCGGGAGGCCACTACAATGAGCAGTTCTTC.